This TCR beta chain was identified during a study of OX40 agonist ivuxolimab in advanced cancers. Study at large: Every 2 weeks, patients received ivuxolimab intravenously, dosed at 0.01 to 10 mg/kg.

Data came from immunoSEQ multiplex PCR; TCRdb stores just in-frame clones and leaves some out. The sample lists 60,000 or so clones; 87% were seen once. The starting material was CD4+ or CD8+ T cells sorted from blood, obtained in a trial of the OX40 agonist ivuxolimab. The TCR comes from an adult with an advanced solid tumor such as melanoma, head and neck, liver or kidney cancer.

The CDR3 loop reads CASSADRMNTEAFF. The CDR3 region has the DNA TGCGCCAGCAGCGCGGACAGAATGAACACTGAAGCTTTCTTT. J is TRBJ1-1 and V is TRBV5-1; possible D gene TRBD1, 6 bases. The V end lost 4 bases, the J end lost 0 bases, and 10 bases lay between the germline ends. The CDR3 is 14 amino acids. Germline assignment: CDR1 SGHRS and CDR2 YFSETQ.